A single sample gave rise to the 4 T cell receptor beta chains below, sequenced in a study of identical twins. TCRdb itself ran the 5' RACE reads through MiXCR, one entry per CDR3 protein. The table lists around 670,000 distinct CDR3 sequences, around 6% of them singletons. Sequencing was performed on naive T cells sorted from blood. The receptors here all came from a man aged 18 to 35 in good health.

This clonotype came up many times. The chain carries TRBV18 and TRBJ2-1, with a weak D call TRBD2 (5 bases). V lost 2 bases and J 10 bases, leaving 6 bases between the germline ends. Looked up from germline, CDR1 is KGHSH and CDR2 is LQKENI. The CDR3 runs to 11 residues. The CDR3 sequence is CASSPGEEQFF. Here the CDR3 DNA reads TGTGCCAGCTCACCAGGGGAGGAGCAGTTCTTC.

This clonotype was seen ten or more times. The chain carries TRBV5-5 and TRBJ2-5, with D unclear. Germline V gives CDR1 SGHKS, CDR2 YYEKEE (reference sequence). V dropped 2 bases and J dropped 0 bases, with 8 bases sitting between them. CDR3 length: 14 amino acids. The CDR3 DNA is TGTGCCAGCAGCTTTGTCGTGTACCAAGAGACCCAGTACTTC. The encoded protein is CASSFVVYQETQYF.

This chain links TRBV3-1 with TRBJ2-1, with TRBD1 matching over 7 bases. Germline values: CDR1 LGHDT, CDR2 YNNKEL (reference sequence). The V segment lost 5 bases and the J segment 8 bases; nucleotides outside the gene matches: 9. The CDR3 loop spans 14 amino acids. CDR3 nucleotide sequence: TGTGCCAGCAGCGATATGACAGGGTGGGATGAGCAGTTCTTC. Translated: CASSDMTGWDEQFF.

V usage is TRBV5-1 and J usage is TRBJ2-7; 7 bases map to TRBD1. V lost 2 bases and J lost 3; bases outside the gene matches: 11. This CDR3 is 16 amino acids long. Germline V gene data show CDR1 as SGHRS and CDR2 as YFSETQ. The CDR3 DNA reads as TGCGCCAGCAGCTTATCAGGGGGAATTGTCGTCTACGAGCAGTACTTC. This gives the protein CASSLSGGIVVYEQYF.